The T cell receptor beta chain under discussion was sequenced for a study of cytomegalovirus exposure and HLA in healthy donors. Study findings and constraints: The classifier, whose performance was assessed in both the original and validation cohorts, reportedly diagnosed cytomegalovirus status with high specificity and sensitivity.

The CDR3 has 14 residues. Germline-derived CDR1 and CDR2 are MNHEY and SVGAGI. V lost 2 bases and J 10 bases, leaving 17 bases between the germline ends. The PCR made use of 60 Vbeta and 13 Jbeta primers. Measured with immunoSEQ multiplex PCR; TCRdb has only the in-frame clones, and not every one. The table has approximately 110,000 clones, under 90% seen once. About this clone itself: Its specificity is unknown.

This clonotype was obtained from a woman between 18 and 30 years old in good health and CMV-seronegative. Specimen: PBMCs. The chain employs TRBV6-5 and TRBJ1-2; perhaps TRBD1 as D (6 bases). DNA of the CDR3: TGTGCCAGCAGTTACGGGGGCAGGCCCCCATACTACACCTTC. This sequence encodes CASSYGGRPPYYTF.